These 17 T cell receptor beta chains originate from one sample sequenced in a study of CD8 T cells in ankylosing spondylitis. Via MiXCR, TCRdb re-called the 5' RACE reads, giving one row per CDR3 protein. This table holds 250,000 to 350,000 distinct CDR3 sequences, around 21% found once. Input material: blood, either unsorted or a sorted T cell fraction (not recorded which). Source of these receptors: a female donor with ankylosing spondylitis or in good health (not recorded which).

This clonotype was seen at least ten times. The chain is built from TRBV18 and TRBJ2-7; D is ambiguous. The germline V gene encodes CDR1 KGHSH and CDR2 LQKENI. Between the trimmed V and J ends, which lost 6 bases and 0 bases, there was a span of 9 bases. The CDR3 runs to 13 residues. The CDR3 spells CASSGRSSYEQYF. The CDR3 nucleotides are TGTGCCAGCTCTGGAAGGAGCTCCTACGAGCAGTACTTC.

This clonotype was detected only a few times. The chain couples TRBV5-1 to TRBJ2-2, with a tentative D call TRBD1 (6 bases). With 4 bases removed from V and 4 bases from J, the gap between germline ends came to 11 bases. The CDR3 loop spans 14 amino acids. CDR1 and CDR2 (germline): SGHRS, YFSETQ. CDR3 in amino acids: CASSPTGFTGELFF. The CDR3 DNA is TGCGCCAGCAGCCCCACAGGGTTCACCGGGGAGCTGTTTTTT.

The chain carries TRBV30 and TRBJ1-5; no clear D. The length of the CDR3 is 13 residues. CDR1 is GTSNPN and CDR2 is SVGIG in the germline V gene (reference sequence). The V and J ends lost 3 bases and 2 bases respectively, with 8 bases between them. The chain's CDR3 is CAWSSGGNQPQHF. In nucleotides, the CDR3 is TGTGCCTGGAGCTCTGGGGGCAATCAGCCCCAGCATTTT.

In this sample, this clonotype turned up many times. This chain joins TRBV7-2 and TRBJ2-5; 9 nucleotides line up with TRBD1. Germline lookup yields CDR1 SGHTA and CDR2 FQGNSA. The V gene end was trimmed by 1 base and the J gene end by 6 bases; junction bases not matched to a gene: 12. There are 17 residues in the CDR3. CDR3 sequence: CASSLGQPGQGGQTQYF. The CDR3 DNA follows: TGTGCCAGCAGCTTAGGGCAACCGGGACAGGGTGGGCAGACCCAGTACTTC.

V is TRBV5-1 and J is TRBJ2-1; 8 bases match TRBD2. This CDR3 has 16 residues. Germline CDR1 is SGHRS and CDR2 is YFSETQ. V shed 3 bases and J 2 bases; nucleotides not matched to a gene: 7. DNA of the CDR3: TGCGCCAGCAGCTCCGTGATAGCGGGAACCTACAATGAGCAGTTCTTC. Encoded protein: CASSSVIAGTYNEQFF.

This clonotype was detected many times. V and J are TRBV12-3 or TRBV12-4 and TRBJ1-3, with D possibly being TRBD1 (5 bases). The CDR3 is 16 residues long. V was pared by 2 bases and J by 0 bases, with 11 bases between. CDR3 protein: CASSLRGLVSGNTIYF. In nucleotides, the CDR3 is TGTGCCAGCAGTTTAAGGGGACTCGTCTCTGGAAACACCATATATTTT.

The V gene is TRBV4-2, the J gene TRBJ2-6, with 9 bases lining up with TRBD2. Trimming took 7 bases from V and 0 from J; bases not matched to a gene: 10. The germline CDR1 and CDR2 sequences are LGHNA and YNFKEQ. This CDR3 contains 18 residues. The CDR3, as DNA: TGTGCCAGCAACTCAAGACTAGCGGAAGTCTCTGGGGCCAACGTCCTGACTTTC. It is translated as CASNSRLAEVSGANVLTF.

This sequence joins TRBV5-1 and TRBJ1-1, with unresolved D. This CDR3 has 14 residues. V lost 2 bases, J lost 6 bases, and 14 bases lay in between. Looked up from germline, CDR1 is SGHRS and CDR2 is YFSETQ. The CDR3 is CASSFPPTVPEAFF. The CDR3, as DNA: TGCGCCAGCAGCTTCCCTCCGACGGTCCCTGAAGCTTTCTTT.

In its sample, this clonotype was seen many times. The V and J genes are TRBV6-5 and TRBJ1-2; D unresolved. CDR1 MNHEY and CDR2 SVGAGI come from the germline V gene. V gave up 5 bases and J gave up 5 bases, with 6 bases separating them. The CDR3 is made up of 11 amino acids. CDR3: CASSGLYGYTF. The CDR3 DNA follows: TGTGCCAGCAGTGGTCTATATGGCTACACCTTC.

This clonotype came up a few times. The V gene is TRBV6-2 or TRBV6-3, the J gene TRBJ1-1; D ambiguous. CDR1 MNHEY and CDR2 SVGEGT come from the germline V gene. CDR3 length: 14 residues. V lost 6 bases to trimming and J lost 9 bases, with 20 bases between them. CDR3 DNA: TGTGCCAGCAGCCTAGGATGGGGTCGGAGCCAAGCTTTCTTT. It codes for CASSLGWGRSQAFF.

In this sample, this clonotype turned up a few times. The chain uses TRBV29-1 and TRBJ1-6; TRBD1 aligns across 8 bases. The CDR3 is 15 residues long. Trimming cost V 3 bases and J 9 bases; bases outside gene matches: 10. Germline CDR1 is SQVTM and CDR2 is ANQGSEA. CDR3 nucleotide sequence: TGCAGCGTTGAGTCCGGACAGGGATCCTTTTCACCCCTCCACTTT. Translating it yields CSVESGQGSFSPLHF. Combining the CDR3 with reference TRBV29-1 and TRBJ1-6 gives the whole variable domain SAVISQKPSRDICQRGTSLTIQCQVDSQVTMMFWYRQQPGQSLTLIATANQGSEATYESGFVIDKFPISRPNLTFSTLTVSNMSPEDSSIYLCSVESGQGSFSPLHFGNGTRLTVT.

V usage is TRBV7-8 and J usage is TRBJ2-1, with D possibly matching TRBD2 (6 bases). Trimming cost V 2 bases and J 6 bases, with 11 bases left between them. The germline CDR1 and CDR2 sequences are SGHVS and FQNEAQ. The CDR3 is 14 residues long. CDR3 bases: TGTGCCAGCAGCTTACTGGGACTGCGCAATGAGCAGTTCTTC. It translates to CASSLLGLRNEQFF.

This clonotype was counted between two and nine times. The V and J genes are TRBV2 and TRBJ2-3, with D uncertain. The germline V gene has CDR1 SNHLY and CDR2 FYNNEI. The CDR3 loop spans 17 amino acids. Trimming pared 3 bases from V and 3 bases from J, leaving 19 bases between. CDR3 region: CASSDDGLTSRTDTQYF. In DNA, the CDR3 is TGTGCCAGCAGTGACGACGGCCTGACCAGCAGGACAGATACGCAGTATTTT.

In its sample, this clonotype was seen a few times. The chain recombines TRBV4-3 with TRBJ2-7; no reliable D call. The CDR3 totals 14 residues. Trimming pared 1 base from V and 7 bases from J, leaving 14 bases between. CDR1 and CDR2 from the germline V gene are LGHNA and YSLEER. The CDR3 DNA reads as TGCGCCAGCAGCCAAGTTTTGGGATTTGGGGAGCAGTACTTC. Translated, it gives CASSQVLGFGEQYF.

This clonotype has ten or more counts. The J gene is TRBJ2-7, the V gene TRBV29-1; the match to TRBD2 covers 7 bases. Germline values: CDR1 SQVTM, CDR2 ANQGSEA. J gave up 2 bases and V 2 bases, and 3 bases lay outside the gene matches. The CDR3 has 13 residues. The CDR3 loop reads CSVEQGGTYEQYF. The CDR3 DNA is TGCAGCGTTGAACAGGGAGGGACCTACGAGCAGTACTTC.

V gene TRBV20-1 combines with J gene TRBJ2-1; 10 positions match TRBD2. The trim removed 0 bases at V and 3 bases at J, leaving 5 bases unmatched. Looked up from germline, CDR1 is DFQATT and CDR2 is SNEGSKA (reference sequence). The CDR3 is made up of 16 amino acids. For the CDR3, the DNA is TGCAGTGCTAGAGATCCCGGGACTAGCGTCTACAATGAGCAGTTCTTC. Translated, it gives CSARDPGTSVYNEQFF.

This clonotype was counted a few times. The V and J genes are TRBV20-1 and TRBJ2-5; possibly TRBD1 for D (5 bases). The germline CDR1 and CDR2 sequences are DFQATT and SNEGSKA (reference sequence). V shed 1 base and J shed 2 bases, with 11 bases lying between them. This CDR3 has 14 amino acids. This CDR3 is CSARVGHNQETQYF. The DNA for the CDR3 is TGCAGTGCTAGAGTTGGACATAATCAAGAGACCCAGTACTTC.